This T cell receptor beta chain was observed in a study of blood T cell repertoires in COVID-19. For the study at large: Samples taken during acute and convalescent COVID-19 were collected in the United States, Italy and Spain.

Authors' processing steps: Reference gene primers were amplified, and this amplification served to estimate nucleated cell counts. TCRdb's table, derived via immunoSEQ multiplex PCR, lists solely in-frame clones and lacks some. D and trimming were read from the DNA, whereas the V and J calls and clone size are those reported in that table. This repertoire shows around 250,000 clones, over 80% found once; its top ten account for about 4.5%. From germline, CDR1 is LNHDA and CDR2 SQIVND (reference sequence). The CDR3 has 16 residues. After removal of 1 base from V and 4 bases from J, the junction contained 5 bases not matched to a gene.

The chain couples TRBV19 to TRBJ2-1; 9 bases fit TRBD2. This receptor was obtained from a man between 60 and 75 years old who had recovered from COVID-19. Sequenced: peripheral blood. The DNA of the CDR3 is TGTGCCAGTAGTATAGGTGGCGGGGGGGTATACAATGAGCAGTTCTTC. The encoded protein is CASSIGGGGVYNEQFF.